The 26 T cell receptor beta chains reported below all come from one sample, sequenced in a study. TCRdb called the 5' RACE reads again in MiXCR, with one record for every CDR3 protein. This sample yields some 30,000 distinct CDR3 sequences, of which roughly a quarter are seen a single time; over 2% belongs to the top ten. Treg sorting used a CD4+CD25+CD127-/low gate. Sequencing used tumor-infiltrating Tregs sorted from the breast tumor. These receptors all come from a female donor with breast cancer.

This clonotype showed up just once. One junction end disagrees with the germline gene, perhaps due to a read error. This chain uses TRBV5-1 with TRBJ1-6; D is possibly TRBD1 (6 bases). CDR3 size: 18 residues. Germline CDR1 and CDR2: SGHRS and YFSETQ. Here the CDR3 reads CASSLKGPNRAYNSPHHF. In DNA form, the CDR3 reads TGCGCCAGCAGCTTGAAGGGACCTAACAGGGCCTATAATTCACCCCACCACTTT.

V is TRBV24-1 and J is TRBJ2-1, with unresolved D. With 3 bases removed from V and 5 bases from J, the gap between germline ends came to 7 bases. Germline V lookup: CDR1 KGHDR, CDR2 SFDVKD. CDR3 length equals 13 residues. The CDR3 DNA follows: TGTGCCACCAGTGATGGGGTCCACAATGAGCAGTTCTTC. The encoded protein is CATSDGVHNEQFF.

This clonotype has at least ten counts. V and J are TRBV25-1 and TRBJ1-5; no reliable D call. Looked up from germline, CDR1 is MGHDK and CDR2 is SYGVNS. Trimming left V 2 bases short and J 0 bases short, with 5 bases between. CDR3 length: 14 residues. CDR3: CASSEGYSNQPQHF. The DNA of the CDR3 is TGTGCCAGCAGTGAAGGGTATAGCAATCAGCCCCAGCATTTT.

V and J are TRBV2 and TRBJ2-1; D is undetermined. This CDR3 contains 14 residues. Trimming shortened V by 8 bases and J by 2 bases, and 13 bases separated the two germline ends. CDR1 and CDR2 (germline): SNHLY, FYNNEI. The CDR3 DNA is TGTGCCAGCTATTACGTCGGAACCTACAATGAGCAGTTCTTC. Translating gives CASYYVGTYNEQFF.

This sequence joins TRBV6-1 and TRBJ1-1; TRBD1 matches 7 bases. The length of the CDR3 is 14 residues. Germline-derived CDR1 and CDR2 are MNHNS and SASEGT. V was clipped by 6 bases and J by 1 base; unmatched bases: 5. This CDR3 reads CASSKGQTNTEAFF. The CDR3 nucleotides are TGTGCCAGCAGCAAGGGACAGACGAACACTGAAGCTTTCTTT.

With respect to this clonotype: The CDR3 ends on some other residue instead of the conserved phenylalanine or tryptophan, so this is likely a read error. The chain couples TRBV6-1 to TRBJ2-7, with D tentatively TRBD1 (6 bases). This CDR3 region has 17 residues. Trimming removed 5 bases from V and 3 bases from J, with 23 bases in between. The germline V gene has CDR1 MNHNS and CDR2 SASEGT. CDR3 residues: CASSSRDIVGNYYEQYY. The DNA for the CDR3 is TGTGCCAGCAGTTCACGGGACATAGTCGGGAATTACTACGAGCAGTACTAC.

This clonotype has only a few counts. This may be a read error, as it is one base from a much larger clone. This sequence joins TRBV9 and TRBJ2-7, with 8 bases that match TRBD2. Germline V CDR1 and CDR2: SGDLS, YYNGEE. V gave up 0 bases and J gave up 2 bases; unmatched junction bases: 4. CDR3 size: 15 residues. As DNA, the CDR3 is TGTGCCAGCAGCGTAGCTCACGGGAGGGCCTACGAGCAGTACTTC. Protein: CASSVAHGRAYEQYF.

Worth noting for this clonotype: A much larger clone is a single base away; this may be a read error. The V gene is TRBV11-3, the J gene TRBJ2-5; no reliable D call. Looked up from germline, CDR1 is SGHNT and CDR2 is YENEEA. The CDR3 totals 12 residues. CDR3 DNA: TGTGCCAGCAGCTTTAGTGAAGAGACCCGGTACTTC. It translates to CASSFSEETRYF.

The chain recombines TRBV28 with TRBJ1-2; D call uncertain. The germline gives CDR1 MDHEN, CDR2 SYDVKM. The CDR3 covers 12 residues. Trimming removed 5 bases from V and 4 bases from J, with 8 bases in between. The CDR3 region has the DNA TGTGCCAGCAGTCCAGTGACCTATGGCTACACCTTC. Protein product: CASSPVTYGYTF.

This clonotype was observed a handful of times. The gene calls are TRBV6-1 and TRBJ2-7; D gene unclear. Trimming took 8 bases from V and 0 from J, leaving 11 bases between them. The CDR3 has 13 residues. The germline V gene has CDR1 MNHNS and CDR2 SASEGT. The CDR3 bases are TGTGCCAGCGAAGTACGGAACTCCTACGAGCAGTACTTC. Its protein is CASEVRNSYEQYF.

V usage is TRBV15 and J usage is TRBJ2-1; D not certain. The CDR3 totals 14 residues. Germline values: CDR1 LNHNV, CDR2 YYDKDF (reference sequence). V lost 2 bases to trimming and J lost 10 bases, with 15 bases between them. CDR3 sequence: CATSRPFASGEQFF. DNA for the CDR3: TGTGCCACCAGCAGACCCTTTGCTTCGGGCGAGCAGTTCTTC.

This clonotype occurred many times. This chain connects TRBV12-3 or TRBV12-4 to TRBJ2-7, with 9 bases fitting TRBD1. V trimming: 4 bases; J trimming: 3 bases; junction bases outside the gene matches: 4. The CDR3 runs to 14 residues. The CDR3 DNA follows: TGTGCCAGCAGTTCGGACAGGGGATTCTACGAGCAGTACTTC. This encodes CASSSDRGFYEQYF.

The chain combines TRBV11-1 with TRBJ1-1; D unresolved. The CDR3 has 14 residues. The V end was cut by 5 bases, the J end by 0 bases, with 10 bases between. Germline V CDR1 and CDR2: SGHAT, FQDESV (reference sequence). Written as DNA, the CDR3 is TGTGCCAGCAGCCCCTTCGGTCTGAACACTGAAGCTTTCTTT. Amino acid sequence: CASSPFGLNTEAFF.

The chain is built from TRBV12-3 or TRBV12-4 and TRBJ2-7; the D gene could be TRBD1 or TRBD2 (5 bases each). Between the trimmed V and J ends, which lost 5 bases and 5 bases, there was a span of 13 bases. CDR3 length: 13 amino acids. CDR3 sequence: CASSIRDLHEQYF. The CDR3 nucleotides read TGTGCCAGCAGTATCCGGGACCTCCACGAGCAGTACTTC.

By share of the sample, this clonotype is medium-sized (0.01 to 0.1%). The chain employs TRBV6-5 and TRBJ2-4; the D gene is possibly TRBD2 (5 bases). CDR1 is MNHEY, CDR2 SVGAGI, per germline. This CDR3 comprises 15 residues. Trimming removed 7 bases at V and 5 bases at J, with 18 bases between. The CDR3 loop is CASTRGLGSENIQYF. The CDR3 DNA reads as TGTGCCAGCACTCGGGGATTGGGTAGCGAAAACATTCAGTACTTC.

This clonotype has just a few counts. The gene calls are TRBV9 and TRBJ1-3, with 7 bases fitting TRBD1. V was clipped by 4 bases and J by 4 bases; unmatched bases: 11. The CDR3 has 16 residues. Germline loops: CDR1 SGDLS, CDR2 YYNGEE. CDR3 sequence (DNA): TGTGCCAGCAGCAGCACCGGGACAGCACTCGGAAACACCATATATTTT. Its protein is CASSSTGTALGNTIYF.

Of note for this clonotype: One end of the junction does not line up with germline, which may come from a read error. The chain couples TRBV7-6 to TRBJ2-1, with TRBD1 as a possible D gene (6 bases). Germline CDR1 SGHVS, CDR2 FNYEAQ. The CDR3 extends over 13 amino acids. CDR3 DNA sequence: TGTGCCAGCAGCGGCAACAGGGTTAGTGAGCAGTTCTTT. Translating gives CASSGNRVSEQFF.

The V and J genes are TRBV20-1 and TRBJ2-5; 8 bases line up with TRBD1. Germline lookup yields CDR1 DFQATT and CDR2 SNEGSKA (reference sequence). V was pared by 6 bases and J by 5 bases, with 11 bases of the junction left unmatched. The CDR3 contains 14 residues. CDR3 amino acids: CSADYRGVRETQYF. As DNA, the CDR3 is TGCAGTGCCGATTACAGGGGGGTCAGGGAGACCCAGTACTTC.

This clonotype was counted a single time. A much larger clone lies one base from this, so it may be a read error. V and J are TRBV2 and TRBJ1-6; no firm D call. Trimming removed 6 bases at V and 6 bases at J, with 6 bases between. CDR1 and CDR2 (germline): SNHLY, FYNNEI. The CDR3 is made up of 12 amino acids. The CDR3 DNA sequence: TGTGCCAGCAGAACGCTTAATTCACCCCTCCACTTT. Amino acid sequence: CASRTLNSPLHF.

There are many counts of this clonotype. V gene TRBV20-1 combines with J gene TRBJ1-6; 10 nucleotides align to TRBD1. V lost 3 bases to trimming and J lost 8 bases; unmatched junction nucleotides: 7. Germline loops: CDR1 DFQATT, CDR2 SNEGSKA (reference sequence). The length of the CDR3 is 15 residues. For the CDR3, the DNA is TGCAGTGCTAGGGCGACAGGGGGCCTGTATTCACCCCTCCACTTT. This translates into CSARATGGLYSPLHF.

This clonotype showed up many times. Written as DNA, the CDR3 is TGTGCCAGCAGTTACCGAACGAGGGGCGAGCAGTACTTC. Protein product: CASSYRTRGEQYF. The rearrangement uses TRBV6-5 and TRBJ2-7; tentatively, D is TRBD1 or TRBD2 (5 bases each). This CDR3 is 13 amino acids long. Germline-derived CDR1 and CDR2 are MNHEY and SVGAGI. Trimming left V 2 bases short and J 6 bases short, with 11 bases between.

This rearrangement joins TRBV29-1 to TRBJ2-7; perhaps TRBD1 as D (5 bases). Germline V lookup: CDR1 SQVTM, CDR2 ANQGSEA. The CDR3 is 13 residues long. V gave up 3 bases and J gave up 4 bases, with 13 bases separating them. The CDR3 is CSVDGQGLYEQYF. In nucleotides, the CDR3 is TGCAGCGTTGATGGTCAGGGTCTATACGAGCAGTACTTC.

The chain employs TRBV6-5 and TRBJ1-1; no definite D call. V was trimmed by 5 bases and J by 7 bases, leaving 14 bases between them. Germline V lookup: CDR1 MNHEY, CDR2 SVGAGI. This CDR3 spans 13 amino acids. The CDR3 DNA sequence: TGTGCCAGCAGTCAACCAGTCAAGGATGAAGCTTTCTTT. Residues: CASSQPVKDEAFF.

Only a few counts were recorded for this clonotype. This clone may be a read error of a much larger clone one base away. V usage is TRBV20-1 and J usage is TRBJ1-5; D unclear. This CDR3 has 13 residues. The V gene's germline CDR1 is DFQATT and CDR2 SNEGSKA (reference sequence). V lost 6 bases and J 2 bases, leaving 11 bases between the germline ends. CDR3 sequence reads: CSANRGGNQPQHF. The CDR3 DNA is TGCAGTGCAAACAGAGGAGGCAATCAGCCCCAGCATTTT.

On this clonotype: A clone one base away is much larger, so this may be a read error. This chain links TRBV18 with TRBJ2-7; 7 bases fit TRBD1. Germline CDR1 reads KGHSH; CDR2 reads LQKENI. The CDR3 has 13 residues. DNA for the CDR3: TGTGCCAGCTCACCCGAACAGGGGCGCGAGCAGCACTTC. Residues: CASSPEQGREQHF.

This clonotype was recorded many times. The chain has TRBV6-5 and TRBJ2-7, with a tentative D call TRBD1 (6 bases). V lost 4 bases and J 6 bases, leaving 16 bases between the germline ends. Germline V CDR1 and CDR2: MNHEY, SVGAGI. This CDR3 is 14 amino acids long. CDR3 DNA: TGTGCCAGCAGTTCCCACCGGACAGCCCCCGAGCAGTACTTC. It specifies CASSSHRTAPEQYF.